Listed below are T cell receptor beta chains from one sample, sequenced in a study of identical twins. TCRdb analysed the 5' RACE reads with MiXCR anew, one entry per CDR3 protein. The table lists 1.5 million to 2 million distinct CDR3 sequences, more than 30% of them singletons. The sequencing input was cord blood. These receptors were obtained from a newborn girl in good health. CDR3s include the opening cysteine and the closing phenylalanine or tryptophan. Each record gives: J gene, V gene, D gene, clone size, CDR3 DNA, CDR3 protein. A D gene is named only where the DNA matches it firmly. A clone size is listed for some rows: how often the clone was seen (once, few, many), or a class if it is expanded.

TRBJ1-4 TRBV18 - many TGTGCCAGCTCACAGGGGAGCAATGAAAAACTGTTTTTT CASSQGSNEKLFF
TRBJ2-7 TRBV5-1 - - TGCGCCAGCAGCCTCAACCGGGACCACTCCTACGAGCAGTACTTC CASSLNRDHSYEQYF
TRBJ2-2 TRBV11-2 - once TGTGCCAGCAGCTTACGACCGAGTCAGAACACCGGGGAGCTGTTTTTT CASSLRPSQNTGELFF
TRBJ2-1 TRBV27 - - TGTGCCAGCAGTTCTCACCGCTTTGAGCCTTCCCACCCATTCAGCTCCTACAATGAGCAGTTCTTC CASSSHRFEPSHPFSSYNEQFF
TRBJ2-1 TRBV6-5 - - TGTGCCAGCAGCCCCGCAAGGGGCTACAATGAGCAGTTCTTC CASSPARGYNEQFF
TRBJ1-5 TRBV5-1 - - TGCGCCAGCAGCTTCGGGACTATGGGCCAGCCCCAGCATTTT CASSFGTMGQPQHF
TRBJ2-7 TRBV21-1 - - TGTGCCAGCAGCAAAGAGGGAAGGAAGGGAATCTACGAGCAGTACTTC CASSKEGRKGIYEQYF
TRBJ2-1 TRBV20-1 - - TGCAGTCTACCTCACACCACACGACCCTACAATGAGCAGTTCTTC CSLPHTTRPYNEQFF
TRBJ2-2 TRBV6-1 - - TGTGCCAGCAGGGACAGGAACACCGGGGAGCTGTTTTTT CASRDRNTGELFF
TRBJ2-1 TRBV12-5 - few TGTGCTAGCCCCGGGTTAAGTGGGCAGCGGCTCTACAATGAGCAGTTCTTC CASPGLSGQRLYNEQFF
TRBJ2-1 TRBV6-6 TRBD2 few TGTGCCAGCAGTCGACGGGGGACTAGCGGGAGTAATGAGCAGTTCTTC CASSRRGTSGSNEQFF
TRBJ1-2 TRBV7-9 - few TGTGCCAGCAGCTTGGCAGTACCCGAATATGGCTACACCTTC CASSLAVPEYGYTF
TRBJ2-1 TRBV7-2 TRBD2 - TGTGCCAGCAGCTTCTTTCTAGCGGGGGCCCCTGGGAATGAGCAGTTCTTC CASSFFLAGAPGNEQFF
TRBJ2-2 TRBV7-8 - many TGTGCCAGCAGCTTAGAAGCAGTAACCGGGGAGCTGTTTTTT CASSLEAVTGELFF
TRBJ1-1 TRBV28 - - TGTGCCAGCCAGAAGACTATCAGGGCCATGAACACTGAAGCTTTCTTT CASQKTIRAMNTEAFF
TRBJ2-3 TRBV7-8 - - TGTGCCAGCAGCCCTCGGCAGTGGGGCACAGATACGCAGTATTTT CASSPRQWGTDTQYF
TRBJ2-7 TRBV12-3/TRBV12-4 - - TGTGCCAGCAGTTTATGGGGGGCGTACCCCTACGAGCAGTACTTC CASSLWGAYPYEQYF